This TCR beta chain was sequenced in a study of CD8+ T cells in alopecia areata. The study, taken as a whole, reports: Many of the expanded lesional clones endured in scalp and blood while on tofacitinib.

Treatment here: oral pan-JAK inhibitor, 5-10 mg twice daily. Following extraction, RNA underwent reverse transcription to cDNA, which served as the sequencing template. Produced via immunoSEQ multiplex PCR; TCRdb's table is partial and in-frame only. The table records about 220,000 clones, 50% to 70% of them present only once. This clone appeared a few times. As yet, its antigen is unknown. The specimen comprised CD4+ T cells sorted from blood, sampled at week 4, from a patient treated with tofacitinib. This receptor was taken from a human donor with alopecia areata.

Here the CDR3 reads CASTPRGSPTTREAFF. The CDR3 region has the DNA TGCGCCAGCACCCCCAGGGGAAGCCCTACTACGCGTGAAGCTTTCTTT. The genes are TRBV23-1 and TRBJ1-1; TRBD1 is a possible D gene (6 bases). TRBV23-1 is treated as an ORF (open reading frame) with a function not yet certain. The ends were cut back, 7 bases at V and 7 bases at J, with 25 bases in the middle. The CDR3 has 16 amino acids.